The 15 T cell receptor beta chains below were found in one sample sequenced in a study of T-cell memory formation after mild COVID-19. One entry per CDR3 protein, called by TCRdb with MiXCR from the 5' RACE reads. The table includes tens of thousands of distinct CDR3 sequences, approximately 7% detected once. Sequencing input: PBMCs or a T cell subset sorted from them (not recorded which). The receptors were gathered from a man aged 18 to 30 who had mild COVID-19 (a few samples of this study predate the infection). Cell type and time point are not known.

The CDR3: CASSDPRLGTDTQYF. In DNA, the CDR3 is TGTGCCAGCAGTGACCCCCGACTGGGCACAGATACGCAGTATTTT. The chain links TRBV6-1 to TRBJ2-3, with D hard to call. CDR1 is MNHNS, CDR2 SASEGT, per germline. The CDR3 extends over 15 amino acids. V was pared by 3 bases and J by 1 base, with 11 bases between.

This clonotype was counted a few times. V gene TRBV4-3 combines with J gene TRBJ1-2, with unresolved D. V shed 0 bases and J shed 2 bases, with 7 bases lying between them. This CDR3 spans 14 amino acids. Germline values: CDR1 LGHNA, CDR2 YSLEER. CDR3 in amino acids: CASSQEPTNYGYTF. CDR3 DNA: TGCGCCAGCAGCCAAGAACCGACAAACTATGGCTACACCTTC.

This clonotype has a handful of counts. The chain is built from TRBV20-1 and TRBJ1-2, with D maybe TRBD1 (5 bases). This CDR3 spans 13 amino acids. In germline, CDR1 is DFQATT, CDR2 SNEGSKA (reference sequence). Trimming pared 8 bases from V and 6 bases from J, leaving 19 bases between. CDR3 loop: CSTPRRAGDGYTF. The CDR3 DNA sequence: TGCAGTACCCCCCGCAGGGCGGGGGATGGCTACACCTTC.

This chain links TRBV4-1 with TRBJ2-6; D gene ambiguous. The ends were cut back, 0 bases at V and 1 base at J, with 4 bases in the middle. The CDR3 has 15 amino acids. CDR1 and CDR2 from the germline V gene are MGHRA and YSYEKL. The CDR3 region has the DNA TGCGCCAGCAGCCAAGAGGCATCTGGGGCCAACGTCCTGACTTTC. Protein sequence: CASSQEASGANVLTF.

J is TRBJ1-2 and V is TRBV4-3, with a tentative D call TRBD1 (5 bases). V was clipped by 4 bases and J by 9 bases, with 9 bases between them. The germline V gene encodes CDR1 LGHNA and CDR2 YSLEER. This CDR3 comprises 11 residues. The CDR3 region is CASSRGFRYTF. The CDR3, as DNA: TGCGCCAGCAGCCGGGGGTTTCGCTACACCTTC.

This clonotype was seen many times. The chain has TRBV4-3 and TRBJ2-2; D is perhaps TRBD1 (6 bases). Trimming left V 0 bases short and J 1 base short, with 15 bases between. This CDR3 contains 18 residues. Germline V CDR1 and CDR2: LGHNA, YSLEER. Here the CDR3 reads CASSQEGHRTLNTGELFF. DNA for the CDR3: TGCGCCAGCAGCCAAGAGGGACACCGCACCTTGAACACCGGGGAGCTGTTTTTT.

V usage is TRBV9 and J usage is TRBJ1-1; 11 positions agree with TRBD1. V shed 4 bases and J 7 bases; nucleotides not matched to a gene: 15. The CDR3 length is 17 residues. Germline V gives CDR1 SGDLS, CDR2 YYNGEE. This CDR3 reads CASSPQAGQGALLEAFF. DNA of the CDR3: TGTGCCAGCAGCCCTCAGGCCGGACAGGGGGCGCTTCTTGAAGCTTTCTTT.

The V and J genes are TRBV18 and TRBJ2-1, with D unclear. V shed 6 bases and J shed 3 bases, with 15 bases lying between them. Germline values: CDR1 KGHSH, CDR2 LQKENI. The CDR3 is made up of 15 amino acids. The CDR3 coding sequence is TGTGCCAGCTCCCGGCCGTCAAGGGTCTACAATGAGCAGTTCTTC. It yields the protein CASSRPSRVYNEQFF.

This clonotype was observed a handful of times. J is TRBJ2-7 and V is TRBV6-2 or TRBV6-3, with D possibly being TRBD2 (7 bases). Trimming stripped 5 bases from V and 0 bases from J, with 11 bases between. CDR1 and CDR2 from the germline V gene are MNHEY and SVGEGT. The length of the CDR3 is 14 residues. The CDR3 DNA follows: TGTGCCAGCAGTGAGGCGGGGGCCTCCTACGAGCAGTACTTC. Its translation: CASSEAGASYEQYF.

This chain uses TRBV7-6 with TRBJ2-7; no clear D. Germline CDR1 reads SGHVS; CDR2 reads FNYEAQ. Trimming removed 4 bases from V and 6 bases from J, with 19 bases in between. This CDR3 spans 15 amino acids. This CDR3 is CASSSIFDETAEQYF. Written as DNA, the CDR3 is TGTGCCAGCAGCTCGATCTTCGACGAGACGGCCGAGCAGTACTTC.

This clonotype showed up just a few times. V is TRBV20-1 and J is TRBJ1-6, with 10 bases lining up with TRBD1. The CDR3 totals 16 residues. Trimming cost V 1 base and J 6 bases; bases outside gene matches: 6. CDR1 and CDR2 from the germline V gene are DFQATT and SNEGSKA (reference sequence). Here the CDR3 reads CSARAGGQGFNSPLHF. The DNA of the CDR3 is TGCAGTGCTAGAGCCGGGGGACAGGGGTTTAATTCACCCCTCCACTTT.

The chain links TRBV6-6 to TRBJ1-1; D remains ambiguous. Germline CDR1 is MNHNY and CDR2 is SVGAGI (reference sequence). V was trimmed by 6 bases and J by 3 bases, leaving 14 bases between them. There are 14 residues in the CDR3. The CDR3 spells CASRTNRDHTEAFF. CDR3 DNA sequence: TGTGCCAGCAGAACTAACCGGGATCACACTGAAGCTTTCTTT.

The chain's CDR3 is CASSLGGMTDTQYF. CDR3 nucleotides: TGTGCCAGCAGCTTAGGGGGTATGACAGATACGCAGTATTTT. The V gene is TRBV11-3, the J gene TRBJ2-3; D gene ambiguous. Germline-derived CDR1 and CDR2 are SGHNT and YENEEA. This CDR3 has 14 residues. The germline V and J ends were trimmed by 1 base and 3 bases, with 8 bases remaining between them.

Note on this clonotype: One base away lies a much larger clone, so this may be a sequencing read error. This chain links TRBV5-1 with TRBJ2-3; 11 nucleotides match TRBD1. The germline gives CDR1 SGHRS, CDR2 YFSETQ. The CDR3 sequence is 15 residues long. CDR3 nucleotides: TGCGCCAGCAGCTACGGACAGGGGGCCACAGATACGCCGTATTTT. It encodes CASSYGQGATDTPYF.

This sequence joins TRBV12-5 and TRBJ2-3; 7 nucleotides line up with TRBD1. CDR1 is LGHNT and CDR2 is FRNRAP in the germline V gene. The CDR3 has 14 amino acids. J was trimmed by 3 bases and V by 1 base; bases with no gene match: 1. The CDR3 reads CASGLGQGTDTQYF. The CDR3 nucleotides read TGTGCTAGTGGTTTGGGACAGGGTACAGATACGCAGTATTTT.